The 27 T cell receptor beta chains below were found in one sample sequenced in a study of early T cells in non-severe SARS-CoV-2 infection. TCRdb redid the calling of the 5' RACE reads with MiXCR, one entry per CDR3 protein. The table has about 31,000 distinct CDR3 sequences, 5% to 7% seen once. What was sequenced was whole blood. The receptor source for this set is an adult who was a healthcare worker with PCR-confirmed SARS-CoV-2 infection or an uninfected control (not recorded which).

This clonotype has more than one count but fewer than ten. This rearrangement joins TRBV12-3 or TRBV12-4 to TRBJ2-5, with TRBD2 matching over 10 bases. The CDR3 length is 15 residues. The ends lost 6 bases at V and 3 bases at J; junction bases unmatched: 7. The CDR3 DNA is TGTGCCAGCAGCCGGAGTCTAGCGGGAGAAGAGACCCAGTACTTC. It is translated as CASSRSLAGEETQYF.

The CDR3 protein is CAWSVRGGEQFF. In DNA, the CDR3 is TGTGCCTGGAGTGTACGTGGAGGTGAGCAGTTCTTC. The chain employs TRBV30 and TRBJ2-1; TRBD2 might be the D (5 bases). The CDR3 loop spans 12 amino acids. Germline CDR1 GTSNPN, CDR2 SVGIG (reference sequence). V lost 0 bases and J 9 bases, leaving 9 bases between the germline ends.

This clonotype was found many times. The V gene is TRBV19, the J gene TRBJ2-7, with TRBD1 matching 11 bases. The V gene end was trimmed by 4 bases and the J gene end by 1 base; junction bases not matched to a gene: 3. The CDR3 extends over 15 amino acids. The V gene's germline CDR1 is LNHDA and CDR2 SQIVND (reference sequence). CDR3 sequence (DNA): TGTGCCAGTAGTAACCGGGACAGGGGGTCCTACGAGCAGTACTTC. This codes for CASSNRDRGSYEQYF.

The table lists this clonotype with many counts. J is TRBJ2-2 and V is TRBV12-3 or TRBV12-4, with D unclear. Trimming left V 6 bases short and J 3 bases short, with 11 bases between. There are 14 residues in the CDR3. CDR3: CASSLTGYTGELFF. CDR3 in DNA: TGTGCCAGCAGCCTTACTGGATACACCGGGGAGCTGTTTTTT.

The J gene is TRBJ2-4, the V gene TRBV5-1; TRBD1 or TRBD2 may be the D gene (5 bases each). The V gene lost 2 bases and the J gene lost 5 bases, with 14 bases spanning the gap. This CDR3 contains 15 residues. The V gene's germline CDR1 is SGHRS and CDR2 YFSETQ. The CDR3 spells CASSFLEGRQNIQYF. The CDR3 nucleotides are TGCGCCAGCAGCTTCTTAGAGGGGCGTCAAAACATTCAGTACTTC.

The table lists this clonotype with many counts. The chain uses TRBV24-1 and TRBJ2-2; the match to TRBD1 covers 7 bases. The CDR3 loop spans 17 amino acids. CDR1 and CDR2 (germline): KGHDR, SFDVKD. The V and J ends lost 3 bases and 5 bases, in that order; junction bases with no gene match: 11. For the CDR3, the DNA is TGTGCCACCAGTGATCGCGCAGCTAGACAGGGAACCGGGGAGCTGTTTTTT. It encodes CATSDRAARQGTGELFF.

This clonotype was detected many times. The rearrangement joins TRBV6-5 to TRBJ1-5; D is uncertain. The CDR3 covers 13 residues. The V gene's germline CDR1 is MNHEY and CDR2 SVGAGI. The V gene lost 2 bases and the J gene lost 6 bases, with 8 bases spanning the gap. The CDR3 region is CASSYRGSQPQHF. For the CDR3, the DNA is TGTGCCAGCAGTTACCGAGGGAGTCAGCCCCAGCATTTT.

This clonotype was recorded many times. The rearrangement joins TRBV7-9 to TRBJ2-1; 7 bases fit TRBD2. With 5 bases clipped from V and 6 bases from J, the junction kept 7 bases outside the gene matches. Germline V gives CDR1 SEHNR, CDR2 FQNEAQ (reference sequence). The CDR3 loop spans 14 amino acids. The DNA for the CDR3 is TGTGCCAGCAGCGGAGCGGGACCCTTCAATGAGCAGTTCTTC. This gives the protein CASSGAGPFNEQFF.

This clonotype showed up many times. The chain links TRBV5-1 to TRBJ2-5; 9 positions agree with TRBD1. V lost 2 bases to trimming and J lost 3 bases; unmatched junction nucleotides: 11. The CDR3 extends over 17 amino acids. Germline CDR1 and CDR2: SGHRS and YFSETQ. This chain's CDR3 is CASSLNYAGTGKETQYF. CDR3 DNA: TGCGCCAGCAGCTTAAACTATGCGGGGACAGGGAAAGAGACCCAGTACTTC.

This clonotype has at least ten counts. The rearrangement links TRBV18 to TRBJ1-1, with 11 bases that match TRBD1. CDR3 length equals 16 residues. Germline-derived CDR1 and CDR2 are KGHSH and LQKENI. The J segment lost 4 bases and the V segment lost 3 bases, leaving 7 bases of the junction unmatched. CDR3 sequence reads: CASSPRTGGAVTEAFF. As DNA, the CDR3 is TGTGCCAGCTCACCGCGGACAGGGGGCGCGGTCACTGAAGCTTTCTTT.

This clonotype was counted many times. The chain has TRBV11-2 and TRBJ2-1; a possible D gene is TRBD2 (5 bases). CDR1 is SGHAT, CDR2 FQNNGV, per germline. V was trimmed by 0 bases and J by 10 bases, leaving 13 bases between them. The CDR3 runs 14 residues. The CDR3 region has the DNA TGTGCCAGCAGCTTAGATGAGGGAGCGCGGGAGCAGTTCTTC. As protein: CASSLDEGAREQFF. Combining the CDR3 with reference TRBV11-2 and TRBJ2-1 gives the whole variable domain EAGVAQSPRYKIIEKRQSVAFWCNPISGHATLYWYQQILGQGPKLLIQFQNNGVVDDSQLPKDRFSAERLKGVDSTLKIQPAKLEDSAVYLCASSLDEGAREQFFGPGTRLTVL.

The chain combines TRBV12-3 or TRBV12-4 with TRBJ2-5, with TRBD1 identical over 7 bases. V shed 3 bases, J shed 0 bases, and the junction held 1 base outside the gene matches. There are 14 residues in the CDR3. DNA of the CDR3: TGTGCCAGCAGTTTTGGGACAGACCAAGAGACCCAGTACTTC. Its protein product is CASSFGTDQETQYF.

The table lists this clonotype with many counts. The junction and the germline gene differ at one end; a read error may be behind it. The genes are TRBV7-7 and TRBJ1-4, with D unresolved. CDR1 is SSHAT and CDR2 is FNYEAQ in the germline V gene (reference sequence). CDR3 length: 11 residues. The CDR3 DNA follows: TGTGCTAGCAGCTTTCGTGAAAAACTGTTTTTT. As protein: CASSFREKLFF.

This clonotype was recorded many times. The chain couples TRBV5-6 to TRBJ2-3; D is unresolved. The CDR3 totals 14 residues. CDR1 and CDR2 from the germline V gene are SGHDT and YYEEEE. V lost 3 bases to trimming and J lost 1 base, with 9 bases between them. This CDR3 is CASSWGRRTDTQYF. CDR3 coding DNA: TGTGCCAGCAGCTGGGGTCGCCGCACAGATACGCAGTATTTT.

This clonotype was detected only a few times. The chain carries TRBV7-9 and TRBJ1-2, with D unclear. The length of the CDR3 is 14 residues. Deletions cut 3 bases from V and 4 bases from J, with 12 bases between. CDR1 and CDR2 (germline): SEHNR, FQNEAQ (reference sequence). CDR3 sequence: CASSFISEFYGYTF. DNA for the CDR3: TGTGCCAGCAGCTTTATCTCGGAATTCTATGGCTACACCTTC. Full variable domain (rest looked up from reference TRBV7-9 and TRBJ1-2): DTGVSQNPRHKITKRGQNVTFRCDPISEHNRLYWYRQTLGQGPEFLTYFQNEAQLEKSRLLSDRFSAERPKGSFSTLEIQRTEQGDSAMYLCASSFISEFYGYTFGSGTRLTVV.

This clonotype was seen many times. The rearrangement links TRBV29-1 to TRBJ1-2; 10 bases are a match to TRBD1. CDR3 size: 13 residues. Germline lookup yields CDR1 SQVTM and CDR2 ANQGSEA. The V segment lost 7 bases and the J segment 5 bases; nucleotides outside the gene matches: 7. The CDR3 nucleotides are TGCAGCGCTGAGGACAGGGGGAAATATGGCTACACCTTC. It codes for CSAEDRGKYGYTF.

In DNA, the CDR3 is TGTGCCAGCAGGATGGGCCAGATAGACTACACCTTC. Translation gives CASRMGQIDYTF. The gene calls are TRBV12-3 or TRBV12-4 and TRBJ1-2, with D unclear. Trimming removed 6 bases from V and 10 bases from J, with 15 bases in between. The length of the CDR3 is 12 residues.

This clonotype was seen at least ten times. The genes are TRBV7-6 and TRBJ1-2, with 7 bases matching TRBD1. CDR3 length: 13 amino acids. Unmatched junction bases numbered 4, after V lost 1 base and J lost 8 bases. In germline, CDR1 is SGHVS, CDR2 FNYEAQ. Here the CDR3 DNA reads TGTGCCAGCAGCTTAGAAACAGGGGAAGGCTACACCTTC. Translating gives CASSLETGEGYTF.

Judged by abundance, this clonotype is medium-sized. This sequence joins TRBV11-1 and TRBJ2-5, with D unclear. Trimming cost V 3 bases and J 5 bases, with 4 bases left between them. CDR1 and CDR2 (germline): SGHAT, FQDESV (reference sequence). This CDR3 has 11 residues. The CDR3 loop is CASSLGETQYF. CDR3 sequence (DNA): TGTGCCAGCAGCTTGGGGGAGACCCAGTACTTC. Variable domain in full (rest from reference TRBV11-1 and TRBJ2-5): EAEVAQSPRYKITEKSQAVAFWCDPISGHATLYWYRQILGQGPELLVQFQDESVVDDSQLPKDRFSAERLKGVDSTLKIQPAELGDSAMYLCASSLGETQYFGPGTRLLVL.

In this sample, this clonotype turned up a few times. The rearrangement uses TRBV29-1 and TRBJ1-2; 8 bases align to TRBD1. Germline V gene sequence: CDR1 SQVTM, CDR2 ANQGSEA. This CDR3 comprises 14 residues. V shed 2 bases and J 3 bases; nucleotides not matched to a gene: 5. The CDR3 DNA sequence: TGCAGCGTTGAATCGCCAGGGGGCCACTATGGCTACACCTTC. Protein product: CSVESPGGHYGYTF.

The rearrangement links TRBV12-3 or TRBV12-4 to TRBJ2-3; the match to TRBD2 covers 9 bases. The junction had 2 bases not matched to a gene; V was cut back by 1 base and J by 3 bases. The CDR3 runs to 15 residues. The CDR3 here is CASSLVAGATDTQYF. In DNA form, the CDR3 reads TGTGCCAGCAGTTTAGTAGCGGGAGCTACAGATACGCAGTATTTT.

This clonotype has ten or more counts. The CDR3 DNA reads as TGCGCCAGCAGCTTGGGGCAGGTGGTCGGCTATGGCTACACCTTC. Translating it yields CASSLGQVVGYGYTF. V gene TRBV5-1 combines with J gene TRBJ1-2; D not resolved. This CDR3 has 15 residues. Trimming removed 0 bases from V and 4 bases from J, with 13 bases in between. The germline V gene encodes CDR1 SGHRS and CDR2 YFSETQ.

Ten or more counts support this clonotype. The CDR3 spells CASSFSGNTIYF. DNA of the CDR3: TGTGCCAGCAGTTTTTCCGGAAACACCATATATTTT. J is TRBJ1-3 and V is TRBV28; D unresolved. V shed 3 bases and J shed 4 bases, with 4 bases lying between them. There are 12 residues in the CDR3. CDR1 is MDHEN and CDR2 is SYDVKM in the germline V gene.

This clonotype was seen ten or more times. The chain has TRBV7-3 and TRBJ2-5, with 8 bases matching TRBD1. Germline lookup yields CDR1 SGHTA and CDR2 FQGTGA. V was pared by 4 bases and J by 3 bases, with 1 base of the junction left unmatched. The CDR3 has 13 residues. The CDR3 here is CASSSTGEETQYF. Here the CDR3 DNA reads TGTGCCAGCAGCTCGACAGGGGAAGAGACCCAGTACTTC.

This clonotype was seen ten or more times. The chain has TRBV30 and TRBJ2-7; 7 nucleotides match TRBD2. The CDR3 has 13 amino acids. V lost 7 bases, J lost 2 bases, and 8 bases stayed unmatched. Germline CDR1 and CDR2: GTSNPN and SVGIG (reference sequence). The CDR3 DNA is TGTGCCTCTAGCGGCCCGCGGACCTACGAGCAGTACTTC. It specifies CASSGPRTYEQYF.

At least ten counts were recorded for this clonotype. The rearrangement joins TRBV6-6 to TRBJ2-1; 10 nucleotides agree with TRBD2. The CDR3 contains 15 residues. Per germline, CDR1 MNHNY and CDR2 SVGAGI (reference sequence). V lost 2 bases and J lost 4; bases outside the gene matches: 2. The CDR3 bases are TGTGCCAGCAGTTACCCTAGCGGGGGTTACAATGAGCAGTTCTTC. Its protein product is CASSYPSGGYNEQFF.

This clonotype showed up many times. The gene calls are TRBV6-5 and TRBJ2-1; D is possibly TRBD2 (5 bases). The V and J ends lost 7 bases and 2 bases respectively, with 15 bases between them. This CDR3 spans 15 amino acids. Germline CDR1 and CDR2: MNHEY and SVGAGI. The CDR3 DNA reads as TGTGCCAGCACCAATGGGCGGGCCCCCTACAATGAGCAGTTCTTC. Its protein is CASTNGRAPYNEQFF.